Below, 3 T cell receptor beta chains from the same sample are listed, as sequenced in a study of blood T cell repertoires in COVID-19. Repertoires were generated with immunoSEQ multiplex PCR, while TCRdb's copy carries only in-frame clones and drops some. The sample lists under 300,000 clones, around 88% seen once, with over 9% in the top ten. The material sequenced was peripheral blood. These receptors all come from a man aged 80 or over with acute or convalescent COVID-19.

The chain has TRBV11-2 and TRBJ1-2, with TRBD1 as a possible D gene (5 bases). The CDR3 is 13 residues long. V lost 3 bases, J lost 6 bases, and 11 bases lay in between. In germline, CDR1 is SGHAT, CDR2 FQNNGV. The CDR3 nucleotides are TGTGCCAGCAGCTTGGGCAGGGTGGATGGCTACACCTTC. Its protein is CASSLGRVDGYTF.

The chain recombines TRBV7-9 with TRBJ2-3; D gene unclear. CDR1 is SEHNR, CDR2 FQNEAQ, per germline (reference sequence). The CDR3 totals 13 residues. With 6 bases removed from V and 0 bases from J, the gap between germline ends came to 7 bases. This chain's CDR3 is CASRFRSTDTQYF. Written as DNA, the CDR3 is TGTGCCAGCAGGTTCAGGAGCACAGATACGCAGTATTTT.

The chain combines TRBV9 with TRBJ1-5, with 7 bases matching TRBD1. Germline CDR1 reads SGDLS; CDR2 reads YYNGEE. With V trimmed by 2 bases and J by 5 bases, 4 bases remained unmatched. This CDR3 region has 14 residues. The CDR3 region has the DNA TGTGCCAGCAGCGTGCATACAGGGGATCAGCCCCAGCATTTT. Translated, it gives CASSVHTGDQPQHF.